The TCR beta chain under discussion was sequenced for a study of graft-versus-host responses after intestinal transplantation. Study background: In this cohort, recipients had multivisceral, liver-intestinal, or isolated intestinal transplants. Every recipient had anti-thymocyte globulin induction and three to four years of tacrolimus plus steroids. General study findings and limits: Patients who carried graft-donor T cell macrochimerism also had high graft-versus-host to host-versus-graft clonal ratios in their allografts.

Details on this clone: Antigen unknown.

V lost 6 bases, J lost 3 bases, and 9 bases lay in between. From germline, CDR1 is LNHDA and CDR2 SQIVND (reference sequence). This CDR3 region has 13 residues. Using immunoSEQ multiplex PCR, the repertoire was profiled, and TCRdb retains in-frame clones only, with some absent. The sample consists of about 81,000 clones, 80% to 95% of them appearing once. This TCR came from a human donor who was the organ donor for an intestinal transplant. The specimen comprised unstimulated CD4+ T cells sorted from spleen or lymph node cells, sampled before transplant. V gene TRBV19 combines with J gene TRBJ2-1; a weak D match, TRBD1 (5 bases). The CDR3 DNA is TGTGCCAGTAGGGGGCGGAGCTACAATGAGCAGTTCTTC. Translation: CASRGRSYNEQFF. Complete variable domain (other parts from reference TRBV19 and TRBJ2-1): DGGITQSPKYLFRKEGQNVTLSCEQNLNHDAMYWYRQDPGQGLRLIYYSQIVNDFQKGDIAEGYSVSREKKESFPLTVTSAQKNPTAFYLCASRGRSYNEQFFGPGTRLTVL.